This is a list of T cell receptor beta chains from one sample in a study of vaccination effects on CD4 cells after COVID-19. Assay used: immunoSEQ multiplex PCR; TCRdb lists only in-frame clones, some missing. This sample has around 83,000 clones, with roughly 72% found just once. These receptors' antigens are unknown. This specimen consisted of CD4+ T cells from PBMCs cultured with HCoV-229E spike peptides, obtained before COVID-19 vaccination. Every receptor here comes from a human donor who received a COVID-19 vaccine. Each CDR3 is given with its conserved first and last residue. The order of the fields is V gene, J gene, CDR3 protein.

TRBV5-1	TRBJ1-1	CASSLAQGAGTEAFF
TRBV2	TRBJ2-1	CASIQSRYYNEQFF
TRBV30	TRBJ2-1	CAWSQGGQGLPDEQFF
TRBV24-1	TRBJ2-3	CATSDPSGASTDTQYF
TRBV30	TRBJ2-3	CAWTSDLQTDTQYF
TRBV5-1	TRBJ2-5	CASSGDSAQTQYF
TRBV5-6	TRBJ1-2	CASSNQGVYGYTF
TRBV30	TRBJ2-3	CAWSVLSGGTDTQYF
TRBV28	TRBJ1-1	CASYQFQGGAFF
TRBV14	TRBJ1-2	CASSQYGKNYGYTF
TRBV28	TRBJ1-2	CASSFLFGENYGYTF
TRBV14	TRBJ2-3	CASRRTGSTDTQYF
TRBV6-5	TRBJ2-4	CASSPGNWDIQYF
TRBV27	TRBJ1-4	CASRSYRLSTNEKLFF
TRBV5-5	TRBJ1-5	CASSRTGDQPQHF
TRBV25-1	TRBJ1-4	CASSFGSTNEKLFF
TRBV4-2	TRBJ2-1	CASSYRLAGEYNEQFF
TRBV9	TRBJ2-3	CASSVGTSGGIDTQYF
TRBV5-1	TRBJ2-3	CASSFGTSGGDTQYF
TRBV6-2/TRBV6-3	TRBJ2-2	CASSYSRVYTAGELFF
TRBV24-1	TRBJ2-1	CATSQRRGLTHEQFF
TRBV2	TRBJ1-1	CASRTGTGTEAFF
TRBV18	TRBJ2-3	CASSPVFTDTQYF
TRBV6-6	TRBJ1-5	CASSYTNNQPQHF
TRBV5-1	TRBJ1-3	CASRSHTEGNTIYF
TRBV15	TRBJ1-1	CATSRDGRENTEAFF
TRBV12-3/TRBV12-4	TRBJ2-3	CASSFSTDTQYF
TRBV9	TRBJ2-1	CASSVDRQPSYNEQFF
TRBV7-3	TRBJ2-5	CASSHGGPETQYF
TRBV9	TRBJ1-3	CASSRGGGAGNTIYF
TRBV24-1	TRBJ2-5	CATSDPTSGETQYF
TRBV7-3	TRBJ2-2	CASSLKSFPANTGELFF
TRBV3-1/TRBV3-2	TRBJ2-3	CASSQDRGQTDTQYF
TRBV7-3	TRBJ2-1	CASSLIAGNEQFF
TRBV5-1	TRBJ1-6	CASSLGKQGRASPLHF
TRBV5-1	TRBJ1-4	CASRTGNDPNEKLFF
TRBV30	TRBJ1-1	CAWSRQGVTEAFF
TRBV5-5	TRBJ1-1	CASSWGQSNTEAFF
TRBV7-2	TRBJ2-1	CASSPSGGGYNEQFF
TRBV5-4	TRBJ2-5	CASSFSTGGETQYF
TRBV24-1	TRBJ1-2	CATSAGRNGYTF
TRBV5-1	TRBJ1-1	CASSWDLNTEAFF
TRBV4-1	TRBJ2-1	CASSLQGAYEQFF
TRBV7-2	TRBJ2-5	CASSLDRGAETQYF
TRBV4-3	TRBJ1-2	CASSHGRSNYGYTF
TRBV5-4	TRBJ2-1	CASSLGLAGNNEQFF
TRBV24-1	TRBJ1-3	CATSDSAGPGNTIYF
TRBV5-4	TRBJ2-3	CASSSLYRGTDTQYF
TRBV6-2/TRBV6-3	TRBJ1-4	CASSYVRGAEKLFF
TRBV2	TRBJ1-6	CASILPGGKNSPLHF
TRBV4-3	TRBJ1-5	CASSQDGNQPQHF
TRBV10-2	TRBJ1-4	CAAATGFIPNEKLFF
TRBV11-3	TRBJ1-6	CASSLDGTGRDNSPLHF
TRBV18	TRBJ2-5	CASAQGAGETQYF
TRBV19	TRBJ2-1	CASSIRTSSNEQFF